Sequencing of this T cell receptor (beta chain) was carried out in a study of blood T cells in healthy people across ages. Germline assignment: CDR1 MNHEY and CDR2 SMNVEV (reference sequence). This CDR3 has 15 residues. Total RNA, at least 6 micrograms per sample, was extracted from PBMCs. A sample-barcoded 5' primer and a J-beta primer mix were used in a second PCR of roughly 6 to 11 cycles. MiXCR was run by TCRdb on the 5' RACE reads, yielding one entry per CDR3 protein. The sample lists 920,000 or so distinct CDR3 sequences; under 45% were seen once. In the case of this clonotype: One junction end disagrees with the germline gene, perhaps due to a read error.

Material: blood. J is TRBJ2-3 and V is TRBV27; TRBD2 might be the D (5 bases). The source of this sequence is a woman aged 55-69 years in good health. The CDR3 DNA is TGTACCAGCAGTTTCCAGAGAGGGAGCACAGATACGCAGTATTTT. Translating it yields CTSSFQRGSTDTQYF.